This paragraph covers one T cell receptor beta chain sequence. The CDR3 is 15 residues long. Germline assignment: CDR1 SNHLY and CDR2 FYNNEI. Trimming pared 7 bases from V and 0 bases from J, leaving 13 bases between. The study recruited people aged about 18 to 90 years across about two dozen US areas. Researchers sorted participants into cohorts using their self-reported clinical history. The data were produced by immunoSEQ multiplex PCR, yet TCRdb's version contains in-frame clones alone and is incomplete. The table lists 400,000 to 550,000 clones, around 90% of them singletons. This sample is part of a study of blood T cell repertoires in COVID-19. For the study at large: Sites across the United States, Italy and Spain contributed samples from acute and convalescent COVID-19.

The origin of this receptor is a woman aged 18-29 years with acute COVID-19. The chain couples TRBV2 to TRBJ1-3; D gene uncertain. The specimen was PBMCs or T cells enriched from blood (not recorded which). The CDR3 DNA is TGTGCCAGCAAGGACTCGACCTTCTCTGGAAACACCATATATTTT. This sequence encodes CASKDSTFSGNTIYF.